This T cell receptor beta chain was identified during a study of T cell changes during pregnancy in multiple sclerosis. Trimming took off 4 bases at V and 4 bases at J, with 21 bases between the two ends. This CDR3 comprises 17 residues. In germline, CDR1 is MNHNS, CDR2 SASEGT. Generated by immunoSEQ multiplex PCR, the TCRdb table keeps only in-frame clones and is missing some. Here the sample spans roughly 93,000 clones, roughly 92% being singletons. The receptor was derived from a female donor with multiple sclerosis, enrolled in a pregnancy study. The material sequenced was peripheral blood, taken after pregnancy. This chain joins TRBV6-1 and TRBJ2-3; D is perhaps TRBD2 (6 bases). The CDR3, as DNA: TGTGCCAGCAGTGGTAAGATGGGCGGGACGAGTGCAGATACGCAGTATTTT. It encodes CASSGKMGGTSADTQYF.